This T cell receptor beta chain is from a study of blood T cells in healthy people across ages. General observations from the study: As naive T cell percentage varied, TCR beta diversity correlated strongly with it.

Using a J-beta primer mix together with a sample-barcoded 5' primer, a second PCR was run for roughly 6 to 12 cycles. TCRdb called the 5' RACE reads again in MiXCR, with one record for every CDR3 protein. The sample consists of around 1.5 million distinct CDR3 sequences, about 31% of them appearing once. Notes on this clonotype: Its target is not known.

The individuals who served as donors were healthy Caucasians living in Russia, aged roughly 6 to 90. A minimum of 7 million PBMCs was isolated per sample. The CDR3 sequence is 18 residues long. CDR1 is LGHDT and CDR2 is YNNKEL in the germline V gene (reference sequence). Sequencing input: blood. The TCR sequence derives from a woman under 40 in good health. J is TRBJ2-5 and V is TRBV3-1, with TRBD2 matching over 7 bases. The tail of the sequence fits TRBJ2-7 better, so the J call may be wrong. The CDR3 sequence is CASSRIRLRGEGCYEQYF. As DNA, the CDR3 is TGTGCCAGCAGCCGAATCCGCCTACGGGGGGAGGGCTGTTACGAGCAGTACTTC.